This section outlines one TCR beta chain sequence together with its context. The target antigen is unknown. This entry comes from a study of blood T cells in healthy people across ages. This CDR3 has 15 amino acids. The germline V gene encodes CDR1 LGHNA and CDR2 YNFKEQ. V was clipped by 0 bases and J by 4 bases, with 12 bases between them. PCR was performed a second time for about 7 to 12 cycles using a sample-barcoded 5' primer and a J-beta primer mix. A template-switch adaptor containing 12 random nucleotides labeled each cDNA molecule. TCRdb called the 5' RACE reads again in MiXCR, with one record for every CDR3 protein. The table lists some 860,000 distinct CDR3 sequences, just over 55% of them singletons. Study-wide results and caveats: Age showed a roughly linear inverse relationship with TCR beta diversity per million T cells.

This receptor was obtained from a man aged 40-49 years in good health. The sample comprised blood. The gene calls are TRBV4-2 and TRBJ1-2; D is undetermined. CDR3 sequence (DNA): TGTGCCAGCAGCCAAGATAGTAGACAAATCTATGGCTACACCTTC. Amino acids: CASSQDSRQIYGYTF.